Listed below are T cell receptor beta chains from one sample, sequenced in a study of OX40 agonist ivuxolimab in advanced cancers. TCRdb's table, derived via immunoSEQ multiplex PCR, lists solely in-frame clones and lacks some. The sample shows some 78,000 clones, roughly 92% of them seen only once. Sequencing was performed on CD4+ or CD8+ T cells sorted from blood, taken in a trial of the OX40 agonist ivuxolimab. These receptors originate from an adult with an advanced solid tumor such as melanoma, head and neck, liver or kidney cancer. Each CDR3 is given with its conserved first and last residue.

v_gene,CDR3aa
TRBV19,CASGRPSETQYF
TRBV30,CAWSQYFGGRGNQPQHF
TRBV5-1,CASSGGDRGQGNIQYF
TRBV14,CASSQDRGAGIMGNEQFF
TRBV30,CAWSAPEGQGLRSYNSPLHF
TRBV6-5,CASRPRPGEKLFF
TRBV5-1,CASSWDSTEAFF
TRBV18,CASSPGQGFSNQPQHF
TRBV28,CVSSQNRARGNQPQHF
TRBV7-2,CASSPGPAAGEQFF
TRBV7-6,CASSLAPASWGAFF
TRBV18,CASSPTVRETQYF
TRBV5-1,CASSLSPGNYGYTF
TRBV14,CASSQLGATNEKLFF
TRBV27,CASTPFSSRSSYNEQFF
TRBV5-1,CASSLMESTEAFF
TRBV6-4,CASSVDMNTEAFF
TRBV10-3,CAISESDGYYGYTF
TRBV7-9,CASSVSGSMNTEAFF
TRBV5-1,CAKPLGGNEQFF
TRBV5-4,CASSLDGVAFF
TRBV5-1,CASSLDPHRGEKLFF
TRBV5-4,CASSSEGGQNTEAFF
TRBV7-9,CASSRSGRGSYNEQFF
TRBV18,CASSPQAAGSPLHF
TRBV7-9,CASSLLQGNTIYF
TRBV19,CASRRSASGTGGEPQHF
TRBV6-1,CASSEPTGRLVSEQYF
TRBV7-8,CASSHIILDRVKGYTF
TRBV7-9,CASSLAVTGNTIYF
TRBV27,CASSLTRRGDTGELFF
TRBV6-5,CASSEGTSFGEQYF
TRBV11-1,CASSLAHRSTTEGGYTF
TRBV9,CASSDRDRLSGNTIYF
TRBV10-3,CAISELRGSYEQYF
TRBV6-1,CASSLDTVGTEAFF
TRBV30,CAWSSGRGLNEQFF
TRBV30,CAWSPKGFLEEKLFF
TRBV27,CASSSTSFGPPFF
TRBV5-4,CASSFRGSYEQYF
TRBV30,CAWGAPYEQYF
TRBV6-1,CASSRPPKETQYF
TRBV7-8,CASSLRDSEKLFF
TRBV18,CASSSTGQGYEQYF
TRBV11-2,CASSLVAGGSYEQYF
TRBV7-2,CASSQQGAQGGYGYTF
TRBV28,CASTLRGPEDTQYF